Listed below are T cell receptor beta chains from one sample, sequenced in a study. TCRdb used MiXCR to reprocess the RT-PCR reads, holding one entry per CDR3 protein. The table shows more than 550,000 distinct CDR3 sequences, with 13% to 15% occurring only once. The specimen was memory CD4+ T cells from blood. All receptors come from a female donor in good health, serving as a healthy control. The CDR3 runs from the conserved cysteine through the conserved F or W. Each record gives: V gene, D gene, J gene, clone size, CDR3 DNA, CDR3 protein. D genes are given only for firm matches. Size is stated for part of the rows, as once, few or many counts, or as a class when the clone is expanded.

v_gene: TRBV12-3/TRBV12-4
d_gene: TRBD2
j_gene: TRBJ2-3
abundance: few
CDR3nt: TGTGCCAGCAGTTTACTGGCGGGGGGGTACGCAGATACGCAGTATTTT
CDR3aa: CASSLLAGGYADTQYF

v_gene: TRBV6-1
d_gene: TRBD2
j_gene: TRBJ2-1
abundance: few
CDR3nt: TGTGCCGGGGGGGGCAATGAGCAGTTCTTC
CDR3aa: CAGGGNEQFF

v_gene: TRBV9
d_gene: TRBD1
j_gene: TRBJ2-6
abundance: .
CDR3nt: TGTGCCAGCAGCGTATCAGGACAGGCCCGCTCTGGGGCCAACGTCCTGACTTTC
CDR3aa: CASSVSGQARSGANVLTF

v_gene: TRBV28
d_gene: TRBD1
j_gene: TRBJ2-7
abundance: .
CDR3nt: TGTGCCAGCTTCCAGACAGGGACCAGCTCCTACGAGCAGTACTTC
CDR3aa: CASFQTGTSSYEQYF

v_gene: TRBV20-1
d_gene: .
j_gene: TRBJ2-7
abundance: many
CDR3nt: TGCAGTGCTAGAGAGGGGAAGGGGCACTACGAGCAGTACTTC
CDR3aa: CSAREGKGHYEQYF

v_gene: TRBV15
d_gene: .
j_gene: TRBJ2-7
abundance: many
CDR3nt: TGTGCCACCAGCAGAGTAAATACCTACGAGCAGTACTTC
CDR3aa: CATSRVNTYEQYF

v_gene: TRBV5-1
d_gene: TRBD1
j_gene: TRBJ1-5
abundance: .
CDR3nt: TGCGCCAGCAGCCAACCCCAGGGGGCGGGTCAGCCCCAGCATTTT
CDR3aa: CASSQPQGAGQPQHF

v_gene: TRBV24-1
d_gene: .
j_gene: TRBJ2-5
abundance: few
CDR3nt: TGTGCCACCAGTGAACGACCCGACGGGACCCAGTACTTC
CDR3aa: CATSERPDGTQYF

v_gene: TRBV12-3/TRBV12-4
d_gene: TRBD1
j_gene: TRBJ1-2
abundance: few
CDR3nt: TGTGCCAGCGGCTTCAGGGGGTTAGGCTACACCTTC
CDR3aa: CASGFRGLGYTF

v_gene: TRBV4-1
d_gene: .
j_gene: TRBJ2-6
abundance: few
CDR3nt: TGCGCCAGCAGCCGAGGGTTAACTGGGGCCAACGTCCTGACTTTC
CDR3aa: CASSRGLTGANVLTF

v_gene: TRBV20-1
d_gene: .
j_gene: TRBJ2-1
abundance: .
CDR3nt: TGCAGTGCGGCTGGTCGCGGAGATGAGCAGTTCTTC
CDR3aa: CSAAGRGDEQFF

v_gene: TRBV24-1
d_gene: .
j_gene: TRBJ2-2
abundance: once
CDR3nt: TGTGCCACCAGTGATTTGCAAGCATTATCGAACACCGGGGAGCTGTTTTTT
CDR3aa: CATSDLQALSNTGELFF

v_gene: TRBV9
d_gene: .
j_gene: TRBJ2-3
abundance: few
CDR3nt: TGTGCCAGCAGCGGGGCGCTCGCTCCTTATACGCAGTATTTT
CDR3aa: CASSGALAPYTQYF

v_gene: TRBV12-3/TRBV12-4
d_gene: .
j_gene: TRBJ1-3
abundance: few
CDR3nt: TGTGCCAGCAGTCGACAGGTCTCTGGAAACACCATATATTTT
CDR3aa: CASSRQVSGNTIYF

v_gene: TRBV5-1
d_gene: TRBD2
j_gene: TRBJ2-5
abundance: few
CDR3nt: TGCGCCAGCAGCTTGGTGGCGGGAGGTCCCCTAGAGACCCAGTACTTC
CDR3aa: CASSLVAGGPLETQYF

v_gene: TRBV7-2
d_gene: .
j_gene: TRBJ2-3
abundance: .
CDR3nt: TGTGCCAGCAGCTTAGCGCTGGGCGGAAACACAGATACGCAGTATTTT
CDR3aa: CASSLALGGNTDTQYF

v_gene: TRBV11-1
d_gene: TRBD1
j_gene: TRBJ1-2
abundance: many
CDR3nt: TGTGCCAGCAGCAACAGGGGTAACTATGGCTACACCTTC
CDR3aa: CASSNRGNYGYTF

v_gene: TRBV20-1
d_gene: TRBD2
j_gene: TRBJ2-2
abundance: .
CDR3nt: TGCAGTGCTACCCGTGGTCTAGCGGGAGGAGTCGGGGAGCTGTTTTTT
CDR3aa: CSATRGLAGGVGELFF

v_gene: TRBV24-1
d_gene: .
j_gene: TRBJ2-7
abundance: .
CDR3nt: TGTGCCACCAGTGATCCAAAACGGGGGTCTGAGCAGTACTTC
CDR3aa: CATSDPKRGSEQYF

v_gene: TRBV24-1
d_gene: TRBD1
j_gene: TRBJ2-1
abundance: .
CDR3nt: TGTGCCACCAGTGACCCCGGGACAGGGGTTGGCGATGAGCAGTTCTTC
CDR3aa: CATSDPGTGVGDEQFF

v_gene: TRBV3-1
d_gene: .
j_gene: TRBJ1-6
abundance: few
CDR3nt: TGTGCCAGCAGCCAAGCGGGGGTTTCACCCCTCCACTTT
CDR3aa: CASSQAGVSPLHF

v_gene: TRBV6-5
d_gene: .
j_gene: TRBJ1-3
abundance: .
CDR3nt: TGTGCCAGCAGCCTCGGACGGCGGAGCTCTGGAAACACCATATATTTT
CDR3aa: CASSLGRRSSGNTIYF

v_gene: TRBV30
d_gene: .
j_gene: TRBJ1-4
abundance: .
CDR3nt: TGTGCCTGCCACCGCCGAGCAACTAATGAAAAACTGTTTTTT
CDR3aa: CACHRRATNEKLFF

v_gene: TRBV28
d_gene: .
j_gene: TRBJ2-3
abundance: few
CDR3nt: TGTGCCAGCAGTTTCCAGGAAGGGGGACGGACAGATACGCAGTATTTT
CDR3aa: CASSFQEGGRTDTQYF

v_gene: TRBV6-6
d_gene: TRBD1
j_gene: TRBJ2-3
abundance: many
CDR3nt: TGTGCCAGCAGCCCGGGACAGGGAGGGACAGATACGCAGTATTTT
CDR3aa: CASSPGQGGTDTQYF

v_gene: TRBV30
d_gene: TRBD2
j_gene: TRBJ2-7
abundance: .
CDR3nt: TGTGCCTGGCAGACTAGCGGGGCCTACGAGCAGTACTTC
CDR3aa: CAWQTSGAYEQYF

v_gene: TRBV5-1
d_gene: .
j_gene: TRBJ1-6
abundance: .
CDR3nt: TGCGCCAGCAGCTTGAAGAATGGTTTCTCCGATAATTCACCCCTCCACTTT
CDR3aa: CASSLKNGFSDNSPLHF

v_gene: TRBV14
d_gene: TRBD1
j_gene: TRBJ1-2
abundance: few
CDR3nt: TGTGCCAGCAGCCAAGTTACAGGGGGTGATGGCTACACCTTC
CDR3aa: CASSQVTGGDGYTF

v_gene: TRBV7-9
d_gene: .
j_gene: TRBJ1-5
abundance: few
CDR3nt: TGTGCCAGCAGTGAAAGTATGGGCGGCGGCAATCAGCCCCAGCATTTT
CDR3aa: CASSESMGGGNQPQHF

v_gene: TRBV6-1
d_gene: .
j_gene: TRBJ2-5
abundance: .
CDR3nt: TGTGCCAGCCTAGAAAACACGAGGCTGGAGACCCAGTACTTC
CDR3aa: CASLENTRLETQYF